The source of this T cell receptor beta chain is a study of T cell responses to AZD1222 COVID-19 vaccine. About the research overall: Combined were second doses at about 4 or about 12 weeks.

Sequencing used immunoSEQ multiplex PCR; TCRdb keeps in-frame clones, though not all of them. The sample records 110,000 or so clones, about 90% being singletons. On this clone: Its target is unknown.

Study-wide results and limits: Spike-specific TCR breadth and depth went up after people got two AZD1222 doses. Of spike-specific TCRs, nearly half reportedly target regions left unmutated in variants. No day 14 peak samples; only post-peak repertoires were characterized.

The V end was cut by 8 bases, the J end by 4 bases, with 14 bases between. Per germline, CDR1 MNHEY and CDR2 SMNVEV (reference sequence). The CDR3 is made up of 13 amino acids. V gene TRBV27 combines with J gene TRBJ1-1; D is undetermined. Sequencing was performed on peripheral blood, taken on day 0 of AZD1222 vaccination. The TCR comes from an adult in good health. The CDR3 sequence: CASGARWGTEAFF. The CDR3 nucleotides are TGTGCCAGCGGCGCCCGATGGGGCACTGAAGCTTTCTTT.